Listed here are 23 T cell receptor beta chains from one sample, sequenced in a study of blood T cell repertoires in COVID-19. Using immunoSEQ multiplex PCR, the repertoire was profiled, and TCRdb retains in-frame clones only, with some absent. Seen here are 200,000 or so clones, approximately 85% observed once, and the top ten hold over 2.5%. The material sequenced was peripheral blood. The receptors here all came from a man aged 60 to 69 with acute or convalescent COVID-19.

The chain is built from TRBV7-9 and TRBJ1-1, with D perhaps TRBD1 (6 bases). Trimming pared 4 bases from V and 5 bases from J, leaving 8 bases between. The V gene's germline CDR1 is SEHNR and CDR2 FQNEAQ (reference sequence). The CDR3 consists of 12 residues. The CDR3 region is CASSWGRTEAFF. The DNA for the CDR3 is TGTGCCAGCAGCTGGGGGCGAACTGAAGCTTTCTTT.

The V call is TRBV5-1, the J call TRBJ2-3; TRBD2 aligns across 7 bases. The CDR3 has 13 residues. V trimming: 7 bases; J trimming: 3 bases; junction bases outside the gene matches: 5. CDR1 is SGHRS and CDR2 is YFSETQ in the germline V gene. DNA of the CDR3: TGCGCCAGCCAGCGGGAAGGGACAGATACGCAGTATTTT. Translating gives CASQREGTDTQYF.

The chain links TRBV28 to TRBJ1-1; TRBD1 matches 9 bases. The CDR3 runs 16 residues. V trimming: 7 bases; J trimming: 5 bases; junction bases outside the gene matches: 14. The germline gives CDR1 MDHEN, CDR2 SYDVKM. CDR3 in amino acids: CASILGTGRRRTEAFF. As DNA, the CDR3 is TGTGCCAGCATCCTCGGGACAGGGCGTAGGAGGACTGAAGCTTTCTTT.

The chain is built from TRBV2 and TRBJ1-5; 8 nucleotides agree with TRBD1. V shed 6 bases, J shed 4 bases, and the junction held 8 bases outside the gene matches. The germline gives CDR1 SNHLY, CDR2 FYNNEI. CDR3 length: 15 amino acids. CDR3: CASRLQDRGNQPQHF. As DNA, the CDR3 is TGTGCCAGCAGACTACAAGACAGGGGAAATCAGCCCCAGCATTTT.

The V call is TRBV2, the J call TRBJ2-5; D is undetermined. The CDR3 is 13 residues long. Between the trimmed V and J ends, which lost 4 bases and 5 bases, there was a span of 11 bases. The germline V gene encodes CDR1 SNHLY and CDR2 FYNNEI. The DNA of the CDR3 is TGTGCCAGCAGTGTAATTGTCAGGGAGACCCAGTACTTC. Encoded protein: CASSVIVRETQYF.

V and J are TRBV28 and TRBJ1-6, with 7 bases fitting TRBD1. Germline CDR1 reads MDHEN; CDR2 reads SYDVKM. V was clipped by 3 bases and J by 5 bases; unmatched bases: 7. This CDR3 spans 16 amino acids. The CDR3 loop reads CASSFSPGTDNSPLHF. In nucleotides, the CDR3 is TGTGCCAGCAGTTTCTCGCCGGGGACAGATAATTCACCCCTCCACTTT.

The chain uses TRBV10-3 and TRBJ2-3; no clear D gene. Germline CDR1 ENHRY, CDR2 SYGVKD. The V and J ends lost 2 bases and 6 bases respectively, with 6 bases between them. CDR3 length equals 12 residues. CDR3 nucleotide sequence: TGTGCCATCAGTGAGCTAGTTGATACGCAGTATTTT. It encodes CAISELVDTQYF.

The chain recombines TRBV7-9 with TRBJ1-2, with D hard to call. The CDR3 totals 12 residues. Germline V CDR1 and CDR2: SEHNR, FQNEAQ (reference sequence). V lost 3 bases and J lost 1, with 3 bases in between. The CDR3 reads CASSFSNYGYTF. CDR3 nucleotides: TGTGCCAGCAGCTTTAGTAACTATGGCTACACCTTC.

The CDR3 DNA sequence: TGCAGCGTTTCACTTAGCGGGAGGCTTACAGATACGCAGTATTTT. Its protein is CSVSLSGRLTDTQYF. The J gene is TRBJ2-3, the V gene TRBV29-1; TRBD2 aligns across 10 bases. The length of the CDR3 is 15 residues. Germline CDR1 is SQVTM and CDR2 is ANQGSEA. V was pared by 5 bases and J by 3 bases, with 8 bases of the junction left unmatched.

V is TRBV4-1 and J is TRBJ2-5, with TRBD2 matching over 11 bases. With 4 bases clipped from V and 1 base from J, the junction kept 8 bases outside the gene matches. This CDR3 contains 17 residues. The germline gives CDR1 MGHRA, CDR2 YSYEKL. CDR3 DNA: TGCGCCAGCAGCCCCATGACTAGCGGGACGATCCAAGAGACCCAGTACTTC. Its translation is CASSPMTSGTIQETQYF.

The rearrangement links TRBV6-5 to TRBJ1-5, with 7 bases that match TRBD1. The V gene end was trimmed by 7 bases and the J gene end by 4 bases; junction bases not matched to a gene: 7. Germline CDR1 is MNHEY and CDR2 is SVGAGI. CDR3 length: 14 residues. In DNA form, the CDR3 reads TGTGCCAGCACCACAGGGGCACGGAATCAGCCCCAGCATTTT. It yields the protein CASTTGARNQPQHF.

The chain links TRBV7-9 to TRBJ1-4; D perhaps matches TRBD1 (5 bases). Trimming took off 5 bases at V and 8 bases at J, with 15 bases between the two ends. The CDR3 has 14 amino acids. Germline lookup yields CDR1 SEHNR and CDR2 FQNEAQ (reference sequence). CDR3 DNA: TGTGCCAGCAGCCATCCAGACAGCCCCGAAAAACTGTTTTTT. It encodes CASSHPDSPEKLFF.

The CDR3 spells CASSFFRGSSYNEQFF. DNA for the CDR3: TGTGCCAGCAGTTTTTTCCGGGGGAGCTCCTACAATGAGCAGTTCTTC. This rearrangement joins TRBV27 to TRBJ2-1, with D maybe TRBD2 (6 bases). V was trimmed by 3 bases and J by 0 bases, leaving 12 bases between them. CDR3 size: 16 residues. Germline-derived CDR1 and CDR2 are MNHEY and SMNVEV (reference sequence).

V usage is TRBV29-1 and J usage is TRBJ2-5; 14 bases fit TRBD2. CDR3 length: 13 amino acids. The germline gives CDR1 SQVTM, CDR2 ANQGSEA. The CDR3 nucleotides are TGCGGAGGGACTAGCGGGAGTTGGGAGACCCAGTACTTC. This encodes CGGTSGSWETQYF.

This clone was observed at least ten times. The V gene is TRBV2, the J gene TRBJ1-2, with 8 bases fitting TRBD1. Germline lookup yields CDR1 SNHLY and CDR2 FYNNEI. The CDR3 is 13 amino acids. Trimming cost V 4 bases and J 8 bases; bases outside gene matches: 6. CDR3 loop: CASSAGQGVGYTF. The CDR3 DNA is TGTGCCAGCAGTGCCGGACAGGGAGTAGGCTACACCTTC.

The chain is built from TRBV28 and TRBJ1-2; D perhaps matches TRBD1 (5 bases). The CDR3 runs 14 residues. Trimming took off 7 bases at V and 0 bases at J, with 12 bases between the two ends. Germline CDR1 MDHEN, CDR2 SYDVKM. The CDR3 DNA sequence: TGTGCCAGCACCGCGGCAGGGCCTAACTATGGCTACACCTTC. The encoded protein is CASTAAGPNYGYTF.

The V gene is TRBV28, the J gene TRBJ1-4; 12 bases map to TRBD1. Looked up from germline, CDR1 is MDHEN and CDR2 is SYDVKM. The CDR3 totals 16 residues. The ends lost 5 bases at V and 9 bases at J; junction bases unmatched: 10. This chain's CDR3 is CASSLTGTGGGKKLFF. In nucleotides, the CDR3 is TGTGCCAGCAGTCTAACCGGGACAGGGGGCGGAAAAAAACTGTTTTTT. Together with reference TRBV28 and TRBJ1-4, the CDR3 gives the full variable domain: DVKVTQSSRYLVKRTGEKVFLECVQDMDHENMFWYRQDPGLGLRLIYFSYDVKMKEKGDIPEGYSVSREKKERFSLILESASTNQTSMYLCASSLTGTGGGKKLFFGSGTQLSVL.

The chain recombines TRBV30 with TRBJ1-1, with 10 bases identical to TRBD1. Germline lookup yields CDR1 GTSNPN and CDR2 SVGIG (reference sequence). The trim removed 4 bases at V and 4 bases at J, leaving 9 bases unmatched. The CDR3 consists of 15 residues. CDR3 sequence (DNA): TGTGCCTGGACAAACGGACGGACAGGGGGCACTGAAGCTTTCTTT. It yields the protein CAWTNGRTGGTEAFF.

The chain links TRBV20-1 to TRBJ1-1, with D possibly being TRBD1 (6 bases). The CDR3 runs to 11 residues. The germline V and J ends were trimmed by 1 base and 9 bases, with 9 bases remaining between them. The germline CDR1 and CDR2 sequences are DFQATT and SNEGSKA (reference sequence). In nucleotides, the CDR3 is TGCAGTGCTAGAGTAACAGGGAAAGCTTTCTTT. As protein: CSARVTGKAFF.

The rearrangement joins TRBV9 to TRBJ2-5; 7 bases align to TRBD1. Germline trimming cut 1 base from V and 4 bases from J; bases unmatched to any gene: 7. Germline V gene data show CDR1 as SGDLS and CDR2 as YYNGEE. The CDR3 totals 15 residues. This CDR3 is CASSVYTGVGETQYF. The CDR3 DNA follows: TGTGCCAGCAGCGTATACACAGGGGTTGGAGAGACCCAGTACTTC.

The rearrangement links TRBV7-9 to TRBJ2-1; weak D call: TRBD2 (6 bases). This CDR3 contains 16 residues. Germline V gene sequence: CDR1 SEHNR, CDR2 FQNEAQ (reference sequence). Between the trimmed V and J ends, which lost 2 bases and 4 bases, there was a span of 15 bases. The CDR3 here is CASSLWGAGLYNEQFF. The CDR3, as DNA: TGTGCCAGCAGCTTATGGGGCGCGGGGCTGTACAATGAGCAGTTCTTC.

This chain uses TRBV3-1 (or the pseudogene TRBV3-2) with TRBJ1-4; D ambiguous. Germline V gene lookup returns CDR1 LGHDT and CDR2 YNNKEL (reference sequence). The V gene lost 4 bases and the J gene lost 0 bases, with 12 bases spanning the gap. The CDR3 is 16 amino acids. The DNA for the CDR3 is TGTGCCAGCAGCCCCGAGGGAAGTGCAACTAATGAAAAACTGTTTTTT. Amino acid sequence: CASSPEGSATNEKLFF.

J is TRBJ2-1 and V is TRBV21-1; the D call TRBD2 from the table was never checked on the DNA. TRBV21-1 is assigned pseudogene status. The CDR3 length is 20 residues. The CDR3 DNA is TGTGCCAGCAGCACGTGGGGGCCTAGCGGGAACCACTGCTCCTACAATGAGCAGTTCTTC. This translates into CASSTWGPSGNHCSYNEQFF.